This entry features one T cell receptor (beta chain) sequence. The repertoire was sequenced with immunoSEQ multiplex PCR; TCRdb's copy has only in-frame clones and lacks some. Of 250,000 or so clones in the sample, around 90% were seen once. This record belongs to a study of blood T cell repertoires in COVID-19. The ends were cut back, 0 bases at V and 2 bases at J, with 11 bases in the middle. The germline CDR1 and CDR2 sequences are SGDLS and YYNGEE. This CDR3 spans 15 amino acids. The V and J genes are TRBV9 and TRBJ2-5, with D maybe TRBD2 (6 bases). The sequenced sample was peripheral blood. The receptor comes from a woman in her fifties or sixties with COVID-19, enrolled during active disease. CDR3 nucleotide sequence: TGTGCCAGCAGCGTAGAGATTGGACTACAAGAGACCCAGTACTTC. Protein sequence: CASSVEIGLQETQYF.